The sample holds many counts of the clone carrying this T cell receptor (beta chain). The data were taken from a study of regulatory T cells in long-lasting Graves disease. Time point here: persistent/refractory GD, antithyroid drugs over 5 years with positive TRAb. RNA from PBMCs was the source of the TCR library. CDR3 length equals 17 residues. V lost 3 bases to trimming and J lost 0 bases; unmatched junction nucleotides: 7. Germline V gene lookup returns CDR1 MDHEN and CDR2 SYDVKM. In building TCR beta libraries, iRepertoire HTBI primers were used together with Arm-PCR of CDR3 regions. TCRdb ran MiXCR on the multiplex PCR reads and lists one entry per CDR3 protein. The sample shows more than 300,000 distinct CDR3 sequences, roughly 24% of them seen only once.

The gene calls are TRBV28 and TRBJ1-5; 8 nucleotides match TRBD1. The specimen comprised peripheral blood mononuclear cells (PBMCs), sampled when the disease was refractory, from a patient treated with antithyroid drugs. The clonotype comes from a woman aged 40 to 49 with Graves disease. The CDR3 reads CASSLGGQAISNQPQHF. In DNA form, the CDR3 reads TGTGCCAGCAGTTTGGGGGGACAGGCGATTAGCAATCAGCCCCAGCATTTT.